This T cell receptor (beta chain) was recorded in a study of response to subunit inactivated influenza vaccine. Whole-study findings and limits: Authors suggested that a seasonal influenza vaccination recruits few new T cells each time.

TCRdb fed the RT-PCR reads into MiXCR, producing one record per CDR3 protein. The sample includes over 750,000 distinct CDR3 sequences, roughly 20% of them seen just once. The CDR3 extends over 14 amino acids. Germline V CDR1 and CDR2: MNHNS, SASEGT. Trimming stripped 4 bases from V and 6 bases from J, with 12 bases between. Details on this clonotype: The antigen remains undetermined.

This receptor was taken from a man in his fifties or sixties who received an inactivated influenza vaccine. V usage is TRBV6-1 and J usage is TRBJ1-4; no definite D call. Sample: PBMCs from blood, taken roughly 5 days after vaccination. Here the CDR3 DNA reads TGTGCCAGCAGTGCGACTGCGGGATATGAAAAACTGTTTTTT. This gives the protein CASSATAGYEKLFF.